Listed below are T cell receptor beta chains from one sample, sequenced in a study of blood T cell repertoires in COVID-19. Profiling relied on immunoSEQ multiplex PCR, and the TCRdb table lists in-frame clones only, not all of them. The sample has approximately 280,000 clones; more than 80% are singletons. The sample consisted of peripheral blood. The receptors originated from a woman between 25 and 40 years old with COVID-19, enrolled during active disease. CDR3s include the opening cysteine and the closing phenylalanine or tryptophan. The D gene is left open where the match is weak. Part of the rows lack a size; the others show once, few, many or a class for expanded clones.

clone size: -
J gene: TRBJ1-2
V gene: TRBV28
D gene: -
CDR3 protein: CAGQRMDNSAGYTF
CDR3 DNA: TGTGCCGGACAGAGAATGGACAACTCAGCTGGCTACACCTTC

clone size: -
J gene: TRBJ2-3
V gene: TRBV4-3
D gene: -
CDR3 protein: CASSQDLTGGTDTQYF
CDR3 DNA: TGCGCCAGCAGCCAAGATTTGACAGGCGGCACAGATACGCAGTATTTT

clone size: -
J gene: TRBJ2-7
V gene: TRBV7-9
D gene: TRBD2
CDR3 protein: CASSSPLAGDYEQYF
CDR3 DNA: TGTGCCAGCAGCTCGCCCCTAGCGGGGGACTACGAGCAGTACTTC

clone size: -
J gene: TRBJ1-1
V gene: TRBV6-5
D gene: TRBD1
CDR3 protein: CASSYNSGGLNTEAFF
CDR3 DNA: TGTGCCAGCAGTTATAACTCAGGGGGCCTGAACACTGAAGCTTTCTTT

clone size: -
J gene: TRBJ2-5
V gene: TRBV28
D gene: TRBD1
CDR3 protein: CASNQAGGQTQYF
CDR3 DNA: TGTGCCAGCAATCAGGCAGGGGGACAGACCCAGTACTTC

clone size: -
J gene: TRBJ2-3
V gene: TRBV19
D gene: TRBD2
CDR3 protein: CASSHDLAVGTDTQYF
CDR3 DNA: TGTGCCAGTAGTCACGACCTAGCGGTAGGCACAGATACGCAGTATTTT

clone size: -
J gene: TRBJ2-7
V gene: TRBV21-1
D gene: -
CDR3 protein: CASSTTPEGLGRSSYEQYF
CDR3 DNA: TGTGCCAGCAGCACTACTCCCGAGGGGTTAGGGAGGTCCTCCTACGAGCAGTACTTC

clone size: -
J gene: TRBJ2-2
V gene: TRBV2
D gene: TRBD2
CDR3 protein: CAYSKREATGELFF
CDR3 DNA: TGTGCCTACTCAAAGCGGGAGGCCACCGGGGAGCTGTTTTTT

clone size: -
J gene: TRBJ1-1
V gene: TRBV24-1
D gene: -
CDR3 protein: CATEGGTEAFF
CDR3 DNA: TGTGCCACCGAGGGTGGCACTGAAGCTTTCTTT

clone size: -
J gene: TRBJ1-4
V gene: TRBV27
D gene: -
CDR3 protein: CASSFTATNEKLFF
CDR3 DNA: TGTGCCAGCAGTTTCACTGCAACTAATGAAAAACTGTTTTTT

clone size: -
J gene: TRBJ1-2
V gene: TRBV5-1
D gene: -
CDR3 protein: CASSLAGAMDYGYTF
CDR3 DNA: TGCGCCAGCAGCTTGGCAGGGGCGATGGACTATGGCTACACCTTC

clone size: -
J gene: TRBJ1-6
V gene: TRBV18
D gene: TRBD1
CDR3 protein: CASSEQGFYNSPLHF
CDR3 DNA: TGTGCCAGCTCAGAACAGGGGTTCTATAATTCACCCCTCCACTTT

clone size: -
J gene: TRBJ1-1
V gene: TRBV29-1
D gene: -
CDR3 protein: CSVRTAKAFF
CDR3 DNA: TGCAGCGTCCGGACAGCCAAAGCTTTCTTT

clone size: -
J gene: TRBJ1-2
V gene: TRBV19
D gene: TRBD1
CDR3 protein: CASSIRGADGYTF
CDR3 DNA: TGTGCCAGTAGTATCAGGGGGGCAGATGGCTACACCTTC

clone size: -
J gene: TRBJ2-7
V gene: TRBV7-6
D gene: -
CDR3 protein: CASSLRVGGYEQYF
CDR3 DNA: TGTGCCAGCAGCCTCCGGGTCGGGGGCTACGAGCAGTACTTC

clone size: -
J gene: TRBJ1-5
V gene: TRBV7-8
D gene: -
CDR3 protein: CASSRKDWYSNQPQHF
CDR3 DNA: TGTGCCAGCAGCAGAAAAGACTGGTATAGCAATCAGCCCCAGCATTTT

clone size: -
J gene: TRBJ2-3
V gene: TRBV5-6
D gene: -
CDR3 protein: CASSFEGTDTQYF
CDR3 DNA: TGTGCCAGCAGCTTCGAGGGTACAGATACGCAGTATTTT

clone size: -
J gene: TRBJ1-1
V gene: TRBV6-5
D gene: TRBD1
CDR3 protein: CASTGTVMNTEAFF
CDR3 DNA: TGTGCCAGCACCGGGACAGTCATGAACACTGAAGCTTTCTTT

clone size: -
J gene: TRBJ2-5
V gene: TRBV12-3/TRBV12-4
D gene: -
CDR3 protein: CASSLLETQYF
CDR3 DNA: TGTGCCAGCAGTCTCCTAGAGACCCAGTACTTC

clone size: -
J gene: TRBJ2-2
V gene: TRBV19
D gene: -
CDR3 protein: CASSGPIRPPYTGELFF
CDR3 DNA: TGTGCCAGTAGTGGGCCCATAAGGCCCCCCTACACCGGGGAGCTGTTTTTT

clone size: -
J gene: TRBJ1-4
V gene: TRBV2
D gene: TRBD1
CDR3 protein: CASSDRGGSEKLFF
CDR3 DNA: TGTGCCAGCAGTGATCGAGGGGGCAGTGAAAAACTGTTTTTT

clone size: once
J gene: TRBJ2-2
V gene: TRBV7-2
D gene: -
CDR3 protein: CASSLALGTIGELFF
CDR3 DNA: TGTGCCAGCAGCTTAGCGCTGGGTACTATCGGGGAGCTGTTTTTT

clone size: -
J gene: TRBJ2-2
V gene: TRBV6-2/TRBV6-3
D gene: TRBD1
CDR3 protein: CASSSGTGLGELFF
CDR3 DNA: TGTGCCAGCAGTTCCGGGACAGGGTTGGGGGAGCTGTTTTTT

clone size: few
J gene: TRBJ2-1
V gene: TRBV7-9
D gene: -
CDR3 protein: CASSPMGGIWNEQFF
CDR3 DNA: TGTGCCAGCAGCCCCATGGGCGGGATCTGGAATGAGCAGTTCTTC

clone size: -
J gene: TRBJ2-7
V gene: TRBV7-8
D gene: -
CDR3 protein: CASSLGGGKEAGYEQYF
CDR3 DNA: TGTGCCAGCAGCTTAGGAGGTGGAAAGGAGGCAGGCTACGAGCAGTACTTC

clone size: -
J gene: TRBJ1-3
V gene: TRBV4-1
D gene: -
CDR3 protein: CASSPSTGNTIYF
CDR3 DNA: TGCGCCAGCAGCCCGAGTACTGGAAACACCATATATTTT

clone size: -
J gene: TRBJ2-1
V gene: TRBV18
D gene: TRBD2
CDR3 protein: CASSPLAGDNEQFF
CDR3 DNA: TGTGCCAGCTCACCACTAGCGGGAGACAATGAGCAGTTCTTC

clone size: -
J gene: TRBJ2-5
V gene: TRBV10-3
D gene: TRBD2
CDR3 protein: CAISESPGLAGVGTQETQYF
CDR3 DNA: TGTGCCATCAGTGAATCCCCGGGACTAGCGGGAGTGGGGACCCAAGAGACCCAGTACTTC

clone size: -
J gene: TRBJ2-7
V gene: TRBV7-2
D gene: TRBD2
CDR3 protein: CASSSGLAGGAYEQYF
CDR3 DNA: TGTGCCAGCAGCTCGGGACTAGCGGGAGGTGCCTACGAGCAGTACTTC

clone size: -
J gene: TRBJ1-5
V gene: TRBV6-5
D gene: -
CDR3 protein: CASCLGPGNQPQHF
CDR3 DNA: TGTGCCAGTTGCCTAGGGCCAGGGAATCAGCCCCAGCATTTT

clone size: -
J gene: TRBJ2-5
V gene: TRBV12-5
D gene: -
CDR3 protein: CASGSRLGGTETQYF
CDR3 DNA: TGTGCTAGTGGTTCCCGCCTTGGCGGGACGGAGACCCAGTACTTC

clone size: -
J gene: TRBJ2-1
V gene: TRBV28
D gene: TRBD2
CDR3 protein: CASSFLRTSGRGINYNEQFF
CDR3 DNA: TGTGCCAGCAGTTTTCTTCGGACTAGCGGGAGGGGTATAAACTACAATGAGCAGTTCTTC

clone size: -
J gene: TRBJ2-7
V gene: TRBV28
D gene: -
CDR3 protein: CASSLTGGIRYEQYF
CDR3 DNA: TGTGCCAGCAGTTTAACCGGCGGGATTCGCTACGAGCAGTACTTC

clone size: -
J gene: TRBJ1-1
V gene: TRBV30
D gene: TRBD1
CDR3 protein: CAWNRGPNTEAFF
CDR3 DNA: TGTGCCTGGAACAGGGGGCCGAACACTGAAGCTTTCTTT

clone size: once
J gene: TRBJ1-1
V gene: TRBV2
D gene: -
CDR3 protein: CAKGRGSSTEAFF
CDR3 DNA: TGTGCCAAGGGGCGGGGATCCAGCACTGAAGCTTTCTTT

clone size: -
J gene: TRBJ2-3
V gene: TRBV7-6
D gene: -
CDR3 protein: CASSLIQSRGSTDTQYF
CDR3 DNA: TGTGCCAGCAGCCTAATACAATCCAGGGGTAGCACAGATACGCAGTATTTT

clone size: -
J gene: TRBJ2-1
V gene: TRBV5-1
D gene: -
CDR3 protein: CASSLEGRGSSEQFF
CDR3 DNA: TGCGCCAGCAGCTTGGAGGGCAGGGGTAGCAGTGAGCAGTTCTTC

clone size: -
J gene: TRBJ2-7
V gene: TRBV6-1
D gene: -
CDR3 protein: CASSEPSGSYEQYF
CDR3 DNA: TGTGCCAGCAGTGAACCCAGCGGGTCCTACGAGCAGTACTTC

clone size: -
J gene: TRBJ2-1
V gene: TRBV5-1
D gene: TRBD2
CDR3 protein: CASAPQAGVSNEQFF
CDR3 DNA: TGCGCCAGCGCCCCCCAAGCGGGAGTTTCGAATGAGCAGTTCTTC

clone size: -
J gene: TRBJ2-1
V gene: TRBV13
D gene: TRBD2
CDR3 protein: CASSSRGGDEQFF
CDR3 DNA: TGTGCCAGCAGCTCCCGGGGGGGGGATGAGCAGTTCTTC